This is a list of T cell receptor beta chains from one sample in a study of post-analysis software for immune sequencing data. Using its own MiXCR run on the PCR reads, TCRdb lists one record per CDR3 protein. The sample shows a few hundred thousand distinct CDR3 sequences, less than 40% of them seen only once. The specimen sequenced was blood. These TCRs come from a girl between 2 and 17 years old with multiple sclerosis. The CDR3 runs from the conserved cysteine through the conserved F or W. A D gene is named only where the DNA matches it firmly. A row's size may be missing; if present it is once, few, many or a size class.

-	TRBV4-1	TRBJ2-7	-	TGCGCCAGCAGCCAAGACTGGGCAGAATCCTACGAGCAGTACTTC	CASSQDWAESYEQYF
-	TRBV7-8	TRBJ2-3	-	TGTGCCAGCAGCTTAAAAGGGGGGGGCCCCACAGATACGCAGTATTTT	CASSLKGGGPTDTQYF
-	TRBV3-1	TRBJ1-6	-	TGTGCCAGCAGCCAACCCCCCGGGCAGGCCAGATTCAGGTCACCCCTCCACTTT	CASSQPPGQARFRSPLHF
-	TRBV3-1	TRBJ1-4	few	TGTGCCAGCAGCCAAGATTGGACTAATGAAAAACTGTTTTTT	CASSQDWTNEKLFF
-	TRBV12-3/TRBV12-4	TRBJ1-6	-	TGTGCCAGCAGTTTAGGCGGACCTAATTCACCCCTCCACTTT	CASSLGGPNSPLHF
-	TRBV12-3/TRBV12-4	TRBJ2-7	few	TGTGCTAGCGCTAAAAAACCAGGGCTCGAGCAGTACTTC	CASAKKPGLEQYF
-	TRBV20-1	TRBJ1-2	-	TGCAGTGCTAGAACCCCCATTATCTATGGCTACACCTTC	CSARTPIIYGYTF
-	TRBV20-1	TRBJ2-5	few	TGCAGTGCTAGGGGCGGGGAAGAGACCCAGTACTTC	CSARGGEETQYF
-	TRBV2	TRBJ2-7	-	TGTGCCAGCGTCATCTCCTCGGCCAATGTACTCTCCTACGAGCAGTACTTC	CASVISSANVLSYEQYF
-	TRBV12-3/TRBV12-4	TRBJ1-5	-	TGTGCCAGCAGTCAAGACGGTAGATATCAGCCCCAGCATTTT	CASSQDGRYQPQHF
TRBD1	TRBV5-5	TRBJ1-1	-	TGTGCCAGCAGCTTGGCTAGGGGGCTCTACGACACTGAAGCTTTCTTT	CASSLARGLYDTEAFF
-	TRBV7-9	TRBJ2-7	-	TGTGCCAGCAGCTTAGCCAGGCAACCCTACGAGCAGTACTTC	CASSLARQPYEQYF
-	TRBV6-5	TRBJ1-1	few	TGTGCCAGCTCTAGGGGGGAGAACACTGAAGCTTTCTTT	CASSRGENTEAFF
TRBD2	TRBV7-2	TRBJ2-5	-	TGTGCCAGCAGTCGCGGGGGGGCCTCGAGACGGCAGTACTTC	CASSRGGASRRQYF
TRBD2	TRBV11-2	TRBJ2-3	-	TGTGCCAGCAGCCGATCCGGGACTAGCGGGGGGGCCGTATCAGATACGCAGTATTTT	CASSRSGTSGGAVSDTQYF
-	TRBV20-1	TRBJ2-5	-	TGCAGCGATAATAGCGGATTACTACCAGAGACCCAGTACTTC	CSDNSGLLPETQYF
-	TRBV7-2	TRBJ2-3	-	TGTGCCAGCAGCCAGTGGACCTCCAGCACAGATACGCAGTATTTT	CASSQWTSSTDTQYF
-	TRBV20-1	TRBJ1-1	-	TGCAGTGCCCTGCCCGGAGCGAACACTGAAGCTTTCTTT	CSALPGANTEAFF
-	TRBV12-5	TRBJ1-2	once	TGTGCTAGTGGTTTGGTCCCCGGGGATGGCTACACCTTC	CASGLVPGDGYTF
-	TRBV9	TRBJ2-3	-	TGTGCCAGCAGCGTCAGCGGCACAGATACGCAGTATTTT	CASSVSGTDTQYF
TRBD1	TRBV15	TRBJ1-2	-	TGTGCCACCAGTTTAGGGGCAGGGGGTAGCGGCTACACCTTC	CATSLGAGGSGYTF
-	TRBV7-9	TRBJ2-3	-	TGTGCCAGCAGCTTAATACGAGGAGATACGCAGTATTTT	CASSLIRGDTQYF
TRBD2	TRBV5-1	TRBJ2-1	-	TGCGCCAGCAGCATAGCGGGGGATGAGCAGTTCTTC	CASSIAGDEQFF
TRBD2	TRBV4-1	TRBJ2-3	many	TGCGCCAGCAGGGGACCGGGACTAGCATCCGATACGCAGTATTTT	CASRGPGLASDTQYF
-	TRBV4-1	TRBJ2-1	-	TGCGCCAGCAGCCAGGGTAGCCAGAGCTCCTACAATGAGCAGTTCTTC	CASSQGSQSSYNEQFF
TRBD1	TRBV12-3/TRBV12-4	TRBJ1-2	few	TGTGCCAGCACCCGACAGGGGAACTATGGCTACACCTTC	CASTRQGNYGYTF
TRBD1	TRBV4-1	TRBJ2-5	-	TGCGCCAGCAGCCAAGCCCCAGGGGGACGAGAGACCCAGTACTTC	CASSQAPGGRETQYF
-	TRBV24-1	TRBJ2-1	-	TGTGCCACCAGTGATCCAGCCCCGTATTACAATGAGCAGTTCTTC	CATSDPAPYYNEQFF
-	TRBV20-1	TRBJ1-1	few	TGCAGTGCTAGACCGACACTGAACACTGAAGCTTTCTTT	CSARPTLNTEAFF
-	TRBV20-1	TRBJ2-7	-	TGCAGTGCTAGAGTTTGGGACGGCAGCTCCTACGAGCAGTACTTC	CSARVWDGSSYEQYF
-	TRBV5-6	TRBJ2-7	-	TGTGCCAGCAGCCCCGGGCGACAGAACTACGAGCAGTACTTC	CASSPGRQNYEQYF
TRBD1	TRBV12-3/TRBV12-4	TRBJ1-2	-	TGTGCCAGCAGTTTCGGCGGGACAGCTGCCTATGGCTACACCTTC	CASSFGGTAAYGYTF
-	TRBV5-1	TRBJ1-6	few	TGCGCCAGCAGGGCGGAAAATAATTCACCCCTCCACTTT	CASRAENNSPLHF
-	TRBV11-2	TRBJ2-5	-	TGTGCCAGCAGCCTGGACCCCCGCGTGACCCAGTACTTC	CASSLDPRVTQYF
-	TRBV29-1	TRBJ2-1	few	TGCAGCGTTGAAGGGGGTACCGATGCTCAGAGCTCCTACAATGAGCAGTTCTTC	CSVEGGTDAQSSYNEQFF
TRBD2	TRBV20-1	TRBJ2-1	-	TGCAGTGCTAGAGAGCCGGGGGGGTACAATGAGCAGTTCTTC	CSAREPGGYNEQFF
TRBD1	TRBV6-1	TRBJ2-3	few	TGTGCCAGCAGTCGCGGGACAGGGGACCTCTTTTTCACAGATACGCAGTATTTT	CASSRGTGDLFFTDTQYF
-	TRBV6-6	TRBJ2-5	few	TGTGCCAGCAGTTATAATGGGGGTAGCCAGACCCAGTACTTC	CASSYNGGSQTQYF
-	TRBV4-2	TRBJ2-7	-	TGTGCCAGCAGCCAAGCAGGGGCGAACTCCTACGAGCAGTACTTC	CASSQAGANSYEQYF
TRBD1	TRBV10-3	TRBJ1-2	-	TGTGCCATCAGTGAGACAGGGGCTACTAACTATGGCTACACCTTC	CAISETGATNYGYTF
TRBD1	TRBV20-1	TRBJ1-2	-	TGCAGTCATATGGGACAGCTTAATTCTAACTATGGCTACACCTTC	CSHMGQLNSNYGYTF
-	TRBV6-2/TRBV6-3	TRBJ1-5	few	TGTGCCAGCAGTTACCTACAGTTTTATAGCAATCAGCCCCAGCATTTT	CASSYLQFYSNQPQHF
-	TRBV10-3	TRBJ1-6	-	TGTGCCATCAGAAGAGTCCCGGCGGGGGGTCCCTATTCACCCCTCCACTTT	CAIRRVPAGGPYSPLHF